This T cell receptor beta chain was profiled in a study of T cell responses to AZD1222 COVID-19 vaccine. General study points: No repertoire was sampled before or during the peak T cell response, only after it. Dominant CD4 TCR responses targeted spike regions 160-218 and 743-854.

Researchers grouped second doses given at about 4 or about 12 weeks into one pool. A word on this clone: The target antigen is unknown.

The CDR3 sequence is 21 residues long. Germline loops: CDR1 MGHRA, CDR2 YSYEKL. V shed 1 base, J shed 1 base, and the junction held 15 bases outside the gene matches. Sequenced by immunoSEQ multiplex PCR; TCRdb stores in-frame clones only, minus some. The profile shows roughly 120,000 clones, 87% of them singletons. This sequence originates from an adult who received the AZD1222 COVID-19 vaccine. The specimen comprised peripheral blood, sampled 28 days after the second AZD1222 dose. V gene TRBV4-1 combines with J gene TRBJ2-1, with 11 bases identical to TRBD2. The DNA for the CDR3 is TGCGCCAGCAGCCAAGGTTATCTAGCGGGGGGTACTGCCCTTTCCTACAATGAGCAGTTCTTC. Translated: CASSQGYLAGGTALSYNEQFF.